This T cell receptor beta chain originates from a study of blood T cells in healthy people across ages. Together with a sample-barcoded 5' primer, a J-beta primer mix was included in a second PCR lasting roughly 6 to 12 cycles. Using its own MiXCR run on the 5' RACE reads, TCRdb lists one record per CDR3 protein. The sample holds about 1.6 million distinct CDR3 sequences, 30% to 40% seen once. Caucasian, healthy and from Russia, the donors were aged between about 6 and 90. This clonotype was observed a handful of times. Sequencing was done on a sample of blood. This sequence originates from a woman aged 25 to 39 in good health.

Here the CDR3 reads CASSLYLTGGYNEQFF. The CDR3 nucleotides are TGCGCCAGCAGCTTGTATCTAACCGGGGGATACAATGAGCAGTTCTTC. The chain recombines TRBV5-1 with TRBJ2-1; D possibly corresponds to TRBD2 (6 bases). The CDR3 is 16 amino acids. The germline V gene encodes CDR1 SGHRS and CDR2 YFSETQ. Between the trimmed V and J ends, which lost 1 base and 4 bases, there was a span of 15 bases.